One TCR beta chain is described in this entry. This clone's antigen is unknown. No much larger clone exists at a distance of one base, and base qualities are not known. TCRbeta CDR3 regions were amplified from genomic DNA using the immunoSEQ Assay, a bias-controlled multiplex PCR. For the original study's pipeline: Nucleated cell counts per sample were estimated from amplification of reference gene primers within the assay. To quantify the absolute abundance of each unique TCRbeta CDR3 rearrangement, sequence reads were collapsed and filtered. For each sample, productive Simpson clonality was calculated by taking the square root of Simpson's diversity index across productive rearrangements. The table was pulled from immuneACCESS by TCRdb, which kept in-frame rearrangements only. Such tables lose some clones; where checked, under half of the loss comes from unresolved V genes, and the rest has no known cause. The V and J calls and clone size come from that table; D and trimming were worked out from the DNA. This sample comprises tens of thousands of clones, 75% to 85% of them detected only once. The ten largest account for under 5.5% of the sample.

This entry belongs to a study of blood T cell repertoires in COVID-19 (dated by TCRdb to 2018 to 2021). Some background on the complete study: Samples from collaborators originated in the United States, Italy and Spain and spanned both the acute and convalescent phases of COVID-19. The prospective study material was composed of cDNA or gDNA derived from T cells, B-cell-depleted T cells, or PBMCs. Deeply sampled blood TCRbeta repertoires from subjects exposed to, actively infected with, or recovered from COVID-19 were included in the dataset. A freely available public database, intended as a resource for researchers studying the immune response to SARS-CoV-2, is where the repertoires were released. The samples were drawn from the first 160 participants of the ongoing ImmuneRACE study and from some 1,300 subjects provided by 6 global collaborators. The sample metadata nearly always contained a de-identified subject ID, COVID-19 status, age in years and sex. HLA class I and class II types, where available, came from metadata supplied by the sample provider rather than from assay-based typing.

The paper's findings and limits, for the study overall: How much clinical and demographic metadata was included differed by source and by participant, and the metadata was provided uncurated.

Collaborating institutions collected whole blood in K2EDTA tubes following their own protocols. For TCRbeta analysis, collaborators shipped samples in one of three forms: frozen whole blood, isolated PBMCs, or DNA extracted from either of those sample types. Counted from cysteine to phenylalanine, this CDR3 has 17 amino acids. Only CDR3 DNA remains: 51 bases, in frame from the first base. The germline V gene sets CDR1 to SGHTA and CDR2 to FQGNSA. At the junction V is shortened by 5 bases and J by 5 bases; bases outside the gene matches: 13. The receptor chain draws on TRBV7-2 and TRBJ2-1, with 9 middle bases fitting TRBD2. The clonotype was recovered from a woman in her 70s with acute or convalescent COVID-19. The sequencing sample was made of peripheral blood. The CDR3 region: CASSPISGLAGHNEQFF. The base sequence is TGTGCCAGCAGCCCGATAAGTGGGCTAGCGGGGCACAATGAGCAGTTCTTC.